This T cell receptor beta chain comes out of a study of blood T cells in healthy people across ages. Study-wide results and caveats: As age increased, TCR beta diversity per million T cells fell in a roughly linear fashion.

Concerning this clonotype itself: Its matching antigen is unknown.

A second PCR of about 6 to 11 cycles used a sample-barcoded 5' primer and a J-beta primer mix. MiXCR, run by TCRdb on the 5' RACE reads, gives a single entry per CDR3 protein. This table has about 720,000 distinct CDR3 sequences, about 24% appearing once. Losses at the gene ends were 6 bases for V and 3 bases for J; bases not matched to a gene: 7. The CDR3 is made up of 15 amino acids. The chain combines TRBV12-3 or TRBV12-4 with TRBJ2-1; the match to TRBD2 covers 8 bases. Input material: blood. The sequence derives from an older man in good health. CDR3 amino acids: CASSPGLGNYNEQFF. In DNA form, the CDR3 reads TGTGCCAGCAGCCCGGGACTAGGAAACTACAATGAGCAGTTCTTC.